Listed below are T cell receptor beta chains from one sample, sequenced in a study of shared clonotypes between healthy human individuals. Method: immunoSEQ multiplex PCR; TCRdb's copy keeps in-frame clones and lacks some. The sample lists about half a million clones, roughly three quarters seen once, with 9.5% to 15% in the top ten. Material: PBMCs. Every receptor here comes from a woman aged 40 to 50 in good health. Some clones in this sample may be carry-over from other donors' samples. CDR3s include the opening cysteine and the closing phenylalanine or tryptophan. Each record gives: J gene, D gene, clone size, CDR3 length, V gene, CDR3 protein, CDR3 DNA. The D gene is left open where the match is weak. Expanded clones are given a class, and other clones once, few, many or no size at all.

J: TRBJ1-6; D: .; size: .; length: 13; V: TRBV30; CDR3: CAWSSYRESPLHF; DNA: TGTGCCTGGAGTTCCTACAGGGAATCACCCCTCCACTTT
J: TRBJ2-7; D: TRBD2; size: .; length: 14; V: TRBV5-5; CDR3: CASSWPGLSPEQYF; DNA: TGTGCCAGCAGCTGGCCGGGACTATCTCCCGAGCAGTACTTC
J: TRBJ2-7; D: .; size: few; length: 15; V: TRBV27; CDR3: CASSLAGQRSYEQYF; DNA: TGTGCCAGCAGTTTAGCGGGACAGCGCTCCTACGAGCAGTACTTC
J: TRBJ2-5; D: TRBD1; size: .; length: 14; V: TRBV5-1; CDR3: CASSLRQGRETQYF; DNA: TGCGCCAGCAGCTTGAGACAGGGGCGGGAGACCCAGTACTTC
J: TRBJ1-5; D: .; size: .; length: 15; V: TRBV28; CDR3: CASSPGGVGNQPQHF; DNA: TGTGCCAGCAGCCCTGGAGGGGTCGGTAATCAGCCCCAGCATTTT
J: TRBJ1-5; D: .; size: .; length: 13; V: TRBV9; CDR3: CASSVWVDQPQHF; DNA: TGTGCCAGCAGCGTATGGGTAGATCAGCCCCAGCATTTT
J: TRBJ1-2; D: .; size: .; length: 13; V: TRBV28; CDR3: CASSMTGNYGYTF; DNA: TGTGCCAGCAGTATGACAGGTAACTATGGCTACACCTTC
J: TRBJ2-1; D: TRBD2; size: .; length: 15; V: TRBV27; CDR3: CASKGTSLLVNEQFF; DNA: TGTGCCAGCAAGGGGACTAGCCTACTCGTCAATGAGCAGTTCTTC
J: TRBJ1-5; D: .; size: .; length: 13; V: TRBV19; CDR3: CASSIDGQGPQHF; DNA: TGTGCCAGTAGTATCGATGGACAAGGGCCCCAGCATTTT
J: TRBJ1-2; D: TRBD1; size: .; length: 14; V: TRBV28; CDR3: CASSLAGGVYGYTF; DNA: TGTGCCAGCAGTCTCGCAGGGGGCGTCTATGGCTACACCTTC
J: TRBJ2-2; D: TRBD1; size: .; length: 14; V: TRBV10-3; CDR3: CAISGQGHTGELFF; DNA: TGTGCCATCAGCGGACAGGGACACACCGGGGAGCTGTTTTTT